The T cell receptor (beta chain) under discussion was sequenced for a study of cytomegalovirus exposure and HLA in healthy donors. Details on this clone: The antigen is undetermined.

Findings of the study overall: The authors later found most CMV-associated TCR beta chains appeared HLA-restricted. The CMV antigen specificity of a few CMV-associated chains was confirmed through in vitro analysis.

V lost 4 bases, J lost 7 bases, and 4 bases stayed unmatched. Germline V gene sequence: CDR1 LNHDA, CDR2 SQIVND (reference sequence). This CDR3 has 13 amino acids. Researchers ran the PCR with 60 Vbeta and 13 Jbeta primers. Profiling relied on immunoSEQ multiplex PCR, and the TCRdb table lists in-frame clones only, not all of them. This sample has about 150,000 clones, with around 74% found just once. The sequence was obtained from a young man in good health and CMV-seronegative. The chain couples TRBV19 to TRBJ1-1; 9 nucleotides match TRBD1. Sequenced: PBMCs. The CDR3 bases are TGTGCCAGTAGTAACAGGGGGCTGGGTGAAGCTTTCTTT. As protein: CASSNRGLGEAFF.